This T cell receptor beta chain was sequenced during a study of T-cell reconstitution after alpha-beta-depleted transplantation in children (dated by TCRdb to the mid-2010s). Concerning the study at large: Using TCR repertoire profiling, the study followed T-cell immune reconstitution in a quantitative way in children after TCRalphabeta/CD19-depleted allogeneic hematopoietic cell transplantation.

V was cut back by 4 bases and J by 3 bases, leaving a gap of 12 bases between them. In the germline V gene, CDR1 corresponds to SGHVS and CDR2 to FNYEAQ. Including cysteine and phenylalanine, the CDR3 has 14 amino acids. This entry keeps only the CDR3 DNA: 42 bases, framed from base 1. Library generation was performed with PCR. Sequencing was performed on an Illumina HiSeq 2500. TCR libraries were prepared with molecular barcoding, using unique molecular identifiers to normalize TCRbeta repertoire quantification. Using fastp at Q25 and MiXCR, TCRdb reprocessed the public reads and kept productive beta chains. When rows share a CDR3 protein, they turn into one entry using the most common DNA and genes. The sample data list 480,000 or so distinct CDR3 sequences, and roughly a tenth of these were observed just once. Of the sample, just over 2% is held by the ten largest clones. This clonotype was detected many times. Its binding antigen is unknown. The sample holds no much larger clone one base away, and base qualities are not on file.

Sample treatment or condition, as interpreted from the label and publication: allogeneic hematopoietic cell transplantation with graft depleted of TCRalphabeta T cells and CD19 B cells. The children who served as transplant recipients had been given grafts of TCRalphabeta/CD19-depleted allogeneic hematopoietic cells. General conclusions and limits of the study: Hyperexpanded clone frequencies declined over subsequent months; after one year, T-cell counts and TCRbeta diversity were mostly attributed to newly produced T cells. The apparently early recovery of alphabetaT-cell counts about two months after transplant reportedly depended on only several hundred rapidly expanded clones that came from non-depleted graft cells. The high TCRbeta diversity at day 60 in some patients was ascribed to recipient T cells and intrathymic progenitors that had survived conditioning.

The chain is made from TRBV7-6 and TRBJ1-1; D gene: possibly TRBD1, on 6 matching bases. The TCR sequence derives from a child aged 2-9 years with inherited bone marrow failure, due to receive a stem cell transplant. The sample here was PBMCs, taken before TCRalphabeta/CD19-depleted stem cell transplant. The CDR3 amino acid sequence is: CASSSQGGDTEAFF. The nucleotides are TGTGCCAGCAGCTCACAGGGAGGGGACACTGAAGCTTTCTTT.